This section outlines one T cell receptor (beta chain) sequence together with its context. Its antigen is currently unknown. As for treatment: some 19 received Ad26.COV2.S at low or high dose, single or two shots; 5 received placebo; per-sample allocation not given. The samples date from day 63 after the first vaccine or placebo injection. This sample stems from a study of Ad26.COV2.S vaccination and SARS-CoV-2 variants. The study's findings and limits: Similar non-spike TCR breadth was seen in vaccine and placebo recipients.

TCRdb's table, derived via immunoSEQ multiplex PCR, lists solely in-frame clones and lacks some. The table lists 350,000 to 500,000 clones, about nine tenths of them singletons. The germline V gene has CDR1 SNHLY and CDR2 FYNNEI. The ends lost 2 bases at V and 4 bases at J; junction bases unmatched: 8. The CDR3 covers 16 residues. The sequences come from peripheral blood, collected in a trial of Ad26.COV2.S vaccine versus placebo. The source of this sequence is a person aged 18 to 59 who received the Ad26.COV2.S COVID-19 vaccine or a placebo. This rearrangement joins TRBV2 to TRBJ1-5; 7 bases match TRBD1. CDR3: CASSEMPGGPNQPQHF. Written as DNA, the CDR3 is TGTGCCAGCAGTGAAATGCCAGGGGGACCTAATCAGCCCCAGCATTTT.